This T cell receptor (beta chain) was recorded in a study of PD-L1 blockade in urothelial cancer. Here immunoSEQ multiplex PCR was the method, and the copy in TCRdb shows in-frame clones only, minus some. Of 90,000 to 120,000 clones listed, about 85% are singletons. The CDR3 length is 14 residues. Germline CDR1 reads SNHLY; CDR2 reads FYNNEI. V lost 0 bases and J lost 4; bases outside the gene matches: 2. The V and J genes are TRBV2 and TRBJ1-1; 7 nucleotides line up with TRBD1. The sample was PBMCs, taken around atezolizumab (anti-PD-L1) treatment. The receptor was isolated from a man aged 50-59 years with urothelial cancer. The CDR3 region is CASSEAQGGTEAFF. DNA of the CDR3: TGTGCCAGCAGTGAAGCGCAGGGGGGCACTGAAGCTTTCTTT.